The next 23 T cell receptor beta chains were all read from a single sample in a study of human T cells and chemical hapten exposure. TCRdb recomputed calls from the RACE reads with MiXCR, one row per CDR3 protein. The repertoire consists of roughly 130,000 distinct CDR3 sequences, with roughly 9.5% occurring once and the leading ten covering 1.5% to 2%. The time point denotes: healthy volunteer bleed at 2 weeks. Sequencing started from total RNA isolated from unfractionated whole blood. The specimen was whole blood. These receptor sequences come from a male donor in good health. Some clones in this sample may be carry-over from other donors' samples.

This clonotype was detected many times. The chain uses TRBV5-6 and TRBJ1-3, with unresolved D. Germline assignment: CDR1 SGHDT and CDR2 YYEEEE. CDR3 size: 14 residues. Trimming stripped 2 bases from V and 4 bases from J, with 10 bases between. CDR3 nucleotides: TGTGCCAGCAGCTTTGGAACGAGAGGAAACACCATATATTTT. Protein: CASSFGTRGNTIYF.

This clonotype has at least ten counts. V usage is TRBV29-1 and J usage is TRBJ2-1, with TRBD2 identical over 8 bases. Trimming removed 6 bases from V and 9 bases from J; junction bases left unmatched: 7. The germline V gene has CDR1 SQVTM and CDR2 ANQGSEA. The CDR3 sequence is 12 residues long. Here the CDR3 reads CSVPTGGGEQFF. Here the CDR3 DNA reads TGCAGCGTCCCTACGGGGGGGGGTGAGCAGTTCTTC.

The gene calls are TRBV6-5 and TRBJ1-1; D is unclear. Trimming left V 2 bases short and J 7 bases short, with 5 bases between. This CDR3 is 11 amino acids long. Germline V gene lookup returns CDR1 MNHEY and CDR2 SVGAGI. CDR3 protein: CASSYGVEAFF. The CDR3 nucleotides are TGTGCCAGCAGTTACGGAGTTGAAGCTTTCTTT.

The chain uses TRBV6-4 and TRBJ2-7; 7 nucleotides line up with TRBD2. CDR3 length equals 14 residues. V shed 6 bases and J 0 bases; nucleotides not matched to a gene: 5. Germline assignment: CDR1 MRHNA and CDR2 SNTAGT. As DNA, the CDR3 is TGTGCCAGCAGCCCTAGCGGAGTCTCCTACGAGCAGTACTTC. Protein sequence: CASSPSGVSYEQYF.

The sample holds many counts of this clonotype. This chain joins TRBV7-2 and TRBJ2-1, with TRBD2 identical over 8 bases. The germline V gene encodes CDR1 SGHTA and CDR2 FQGNSA. This CDR3 has 15 residues. Germline trimming cut 5 bases from V and 4 bases from J; bases unmatched to any gene: 7. CDR3 DNA: TGTGCCAGCAGCCGTAGCGGGACTCAATACAATGAGCAGTTCTTC. It specifies CASSRSGTQYNEQFF.

This clonotype was observed a handful of times. The chain is built from TRBV7-8 and TRBJ2-3; TRBD2 aligns across 12 bases. The CDR3 spans 17 residues. The V and J ends lost 7 bases and 4 bases, in that order; junction bases with no gene match: 12. In germline, CDR1 is SGHVS, CDR2 FQNEAQ. The CDR3 here is CASKVASGRASSDTQYF. As DNA, the CDR3 is TGTGCCAGCAAAGTGGCTAGCGGGAGGGCCAGCTCAGATACGCAGTATTTT. The full variable domain, its missing parts supplied by reference TRBV7-8 and TRBJ2-3, is GAGVSQSPRYKVAKRGQDVALRCDPISGHVSLFWYQQALGQGPEFLTYFQNEAQLDKSGLPSDRFFAERPEGSVSTLKIQRTQQEDSAVYLCASKVASGRASSDTQYFGPGTRLTVL.

The genes are TRBV2 and TRBJ1-1; no clear D gene. V lost 10 bases and J lost 0, with 12 bases in between. The CDR3 is 13 residues long. CDR1 and CDR2 (germline): SNHLY, FYNNEI. In DNA, the CDR3 is TGTGCCATCACTCGGAAAATGAACACTGAAGCTTTCTTT. Residues: CAITRKMNTEAFF.

This clonotype turned up a few times. The genes are TRBV7-2 and TRBJ2-1, with 8 positions matching TRBD1. Germline loops: CDR1 SGHTA, CDR2 FQGNSA. V dropped 6 bases and J dropped 7; count of bases not matched to a gene: 11. This CDR3 region has 15 residues. CDR3 in DNA: TGTGCCAGCAGACACGATCAGGGGGCGTGGAATGAGCAGTTCTTC. Protein sequence: CASRHDQGAWNEQFF.

The chain couples TRBV18 to TRBJ1-2; unclear D gene. Germline CDR1 reads KGHSH; CDR2 reads LQKENI. This CDR3 is 13 amino acids long. Trimming stripped 6 bases from V and 3 bases from J, with 11 bases between. DNA for the CDR3: TGTGCCAGCTCCCGGAAGAGGGACTATGGCTACACCTTC. Translating gives CASSRKRDYGYTF.

The chain recombines TRBV5-1 with TRBJ2-7; tentatively, D is TRBD2 (6 bases). V shed 0 bases and J shed 1 base, with 11 bases lying between them. The CDR3 has 15 residues. The germline V gene has CDR1 SGHRS and CDR2 YFSETQ. CDR3 sequence (DNA): TGCGCCAGCAGCTTGGCCCCCGGGGGTTCCTACGAGCAGTACTTC. Its protein product is CASSLAPGGSYEQYF.

This clonotype turned up a few times. This chain connects TRBV20-1 to TRBJ1-6, with a weak D call TRBD1 (5 bases). The CDR3 spans 15 residues. Germline V CDR1 and CDR2: DFQATT, SNEGSKA (reference sequence). V lost 2 bases and J 7 bases, leaving 15 bases between the germline ends. CDR3 DNA sequence: TGCAGTGCTAGAAAGCAGGGTTCATGGAATTCACCCCTCCACTTT. Protein sequence: CSARKQGSWNSPLHF.

In this sample, this clonotype turned up many times. The V gene is TRBV12-3 or TRBV12-4, the J gene TRBJ2-1, with 12 bases lining up with TRBD2. This CDR3 spans 17 amino acids. With V trimmed by 1 base and J by 9 bases, 10 bases remained unmatched. CDR3 in DNA: TGTGCCAGCAGTTTAGACTGGCTAGCGGGAGGGCCGGGTGAGCAGTTCTTC. It encodes CASSLDWLAGGPGEQFF.

This clonotype has a count of ten or more. The chain combines TRBV12-3 or TRBV12-4 with TRBJ1-4; D call uncertain. Trimming left V 8 bases short and J 6 bases short, with 13 bases between. The CDR3 totals 13 residues. CDR3 nucleotide sequence: TGTGCCAGCTCACAAGGCCGGGATGAAAAACTGTTTTTT. Protein: CASSQGRDEKLFF.

This clonotype was found a few times. The rearrangement links TRBV9 to TRBJ2-5; TRBD2 matches at 8 bases. The V and J ends lost 7 bases and 5 bases, in that order; junction bases with no gene match: 4. The CDR3 length is 12 residues. Germline V gene data show CDR1 as SGDLS and CDR2 as YYNGEE. The CDR3 loop reads CASEGLEETQYF. The CDR3 bases are TGTGCCAGCGAGGGACTAGAGGAGACCCAGTACTTC. Filled out from reference TRBV9 and TRBJ2-5, the complete variable domain reads DSGVTQTPKHLITATGQRVTLRCSPRSGDLSVYWYQQSLDQGLQFLIQYYNGEERAKGNILERFSAQQFPDLHSELNLSSLELGDSALYFCASEGLEETQYFGPGTRLLVL.

This clonotype has at least ten counts. The chain carries TRBV5-1 and TRBJ2-7; D assignment may be TRBD1 or TRBD2 (5 bases each). Germline CDR1 reads SGHRS; CDR2 reads YFSETQ. There are 14 residues in the CDR3. Trimming shortened V by 5 bases and J by 6 bases, and 18 bases separated the two germline ends. CDR3 DNA sequence: TGCGCCAGCAGTCTATATGGGACCGGCGTCGAGCAGTACTTC. Amino acids: CASSLYGTGVEQYF.

Points on this clonotype: Possible read error: a much larger clone is one base away. The chain employs TRBV12-3 or TRBV12-4 and TRBJ2-7, with D possibly called TRBD1 or TRBD2 (5 bases each). Trimming shortened V by 3 bases and J by 3 bases, and 15 bases separated the two germline ends. This CDR3 is built from 15 residues. The DNA for the CDR3 is TGTGCCAGCAGTTTTTTGCTTGGGGGTATCTACGAGCAGTACTTC. It encodes CASSFLLGGIYEQYF.

This clonotype occurred a few times. The V call is TRBV9, the J call TRBJ2-7, with 8 positions matching TRBD2. The CDR3 has 14 amino acids. In germline, CDR1 is SGDLS, CDR2 YYNGEE. V was clipped by 1 base and J by 5 bases; unmatched bases: 5. This CDR3 is CASSVSGGGDEQYF. The CDR3 DNA is TGTGCCAGCAGCGTATCGGGGGGGGGCGACGAGCAGTACTTC. Full variable domain (remainder filled in from reference TRBV9 and TRBJ2-7): DSGVTQTPKHLITATGQRVTLRCSPRSGDLSVYWYQQSLDQGLQFLIQYYNGEERAKGNILERFSAQQFPDLHSELNLSSLELGDSALYFCASSVSGGGDEQYFGPGTRLTVT.

This clonotype appeared a single time. Written as DNA, the CDR3 is TGTGCCAGCAGTGATGGACAGGGCACTGAAGCTTTCTTT. Its translation: CASSDGQGTEAFF. The chain is built from TRBV2 and TRBJ1-1; 8 nucleotides line up with TRBD1. There are 13 residues in the CDR3. Trimming removed 3 bases from V and 4 bases from J; junction bases left unmatched: 1. Per germline, CDR1 SNHLY and CDR2 FYNNEI.

This clonotype was found a few times. The V and J genes are TRBV2 and TRBJ2-5, with D perhaps matching TRBD2 (6 bases). V dropped 2 bases and J dropped 7 bases, with 17 bases sitting between them. This CDR3 is 15 amino acids long. Germline V gene sequence: CDR1 SNHLY, CDR2 FYNNEI. CDR3 DNA sequence: TGTGCCAGCAGTGAAATATGGGCCAAGGAGGGGACCCAGTACTTC. The encoded protein is CASSEIWAKEGTQYF.

The gene calls are TRBV5-4 and TRBJ2-7, with 9 bases matching TRBD1. The CDR3 is 14 amino acids. CDR1 and CDR2 (germline): SGHNT, YYREEE (reference sequence). V lost 4 bases, J lost 7 bases, and 9 bases stayed unmatched. The CDR3 here is CASSDRGMGWEQYF. CDR3 DNA sequence: TGTGCCAGCAGCGACAGGGGGATGGGTTGGGAGCAGTACTTC.

The chain recombines TRBV6-2 or TRBV6-3 with TRBJ2-4, with 7 positions matching TRBD1. CDR1 and CDR2 from the germline V gene are MNHEY and SVGEGT. The CDR3 is 12 amino acids. V dropped 2 bases and J dropped 10; count of bases not matched to a gene: 2. The CDR3 region is CASSYRGLIQYF. CDR3 sequence (DNA): TGTGCCAGCAGTTACAGGGGGCTAATTCAGTACTTC.

This clonotype has a handful of counts. The chain couples TRBV20-1 to TRBJ2-7, with D possibly matching TRBD1 (5 bases). CDR1 and CDR2 (germline): DFQATT, SNEGSKA (reference sequence). Trimming left V 1 base short and J 4 bases short, with 14 bases between. The CDR3 is 14 amino acids. CDR3 loop: CSARGPGNTYEQYF. In DNA, the CDR3 is TGCAGTGCTAGAGGCCCAGGGAATACTTACGAGCAGTACTTC.

This clonotype was detected a few times. The CDR3 DNA sequence: TGTGCCAGCAGCTCATTGACAGGGATGGCTGAAGCTTTCTTT. Translated: CASSSLTGMAEAFF. V and J are TRBV7-9 and TRBJ1-1, with 7 bases matching TRBD1. Looked up from germline, CDR1 is SEHNR and CDR2 is FQNEAQ (reference sequence). V shed 4 bases and J 6 bases; nucleotides not matched to a gene: 8. CDR3 size: 14 residues. Based on the CDR3 plus reference TRBV7-9 and TRBJ1-1, the full variable domain is DTGVSQNPRHKITKRGQNVTFRCDPISEHNRLYWYRQTLGQGPEFLTYFQNEAQLEKSRLLSDRFSAERPKGSFSTLEIQRTEQGDSAMYLCASSSLTGMAEAFFGQGTRLTVV.